This T cell receptor beta chain was recorded in a study of cytomegalovirus exposure and HLA in healthy donors (dated by TCRdb to about 2017). Study-wide context: According to a later analysis, the roughly 130 validation repertoires were produced on the same platform as the 600 to 850 repertoires of the first cohort. The study aimed to test whether cataloging public T cell receptors could reveal signatures of past pathogen exposure. Besides the first cohort of 666 subjects, a separate validation cohort made up of 95 to 150 different subjects was used. To predict cytomegalovirus infection status, the study brought together high-throughput TCR immunosequencing, statistical association of individual TCRs with disease status, and machine learning.

Sequences SGHNT (CDR1) and YENEEA (CDR2) are obtained from the germline V gene. The CDR3 contains 16 residues, cysteine and phenylalanine counted. Only the CDR3 DNA is retained, 48 bases long and in frame from the first base. V is clipped by 4 bases and J by 0 bases, and the sequence between their germline boundaries is 13 bases long. The research as a whole found: Cytomegalovirus status was reported to be diagnosed by the classifier with high specificity and sensitivity in both the original and validation cohorts. While some public TCRs were present in many individuals, most TCR sequences turned up only very rarely across donors. A later analysis found that TCRs clustered in the first cohort also tended to co-occur in the 120 validation repertoires, with roughly 95% of cluster scores above 0. In the study, 150 to 200 TCR beta chains were listed as associated with cytomegalovirus. A few of the identified cytomegalovirus-associated TCR beta chains were confirmed in vitro to be specific for cytomegalovirus antigens. A later analysis had no HLA typing for the validation cohort, so co-occurrence there was scored across all 130 or so repertoires. The authors suggested that the approach could potentially be extended to other disease states and immunological phenotypes.

The library was generated by the immunoSEQ multiplex PCR assay. Per the source publication's procedure: A statistical classification framework was built for diagnosing cytomegalovirus status from the catalog of TCR beta chain sequences. This is the immuneACCESS table as TCRdb keeps it, with only in-frame sequences that have V and J called. A part of the clones is gone; compared with another copy, unresolved V genes explain less than half, and the rest is unexplained. V and J calls and clone size come straight from that table; D and trimming were deduced from the DNA. The sample has about 250,000 clones on record, roughly 87% of them singletons. The ten largest clones capture about 11% of the sample. Donors formed part of the validation cohort, which comprised 120 subjects and was distinct from the first cohort of 666 subjects. This clone was seen just once. Its cognate antigen has yet to be identified. No much larger clonotype is one base removed from it; base qualities were not supplied.

Sequences were obtained from PBMCs. The origin of this receptor is a man between 18 and 29 years old in good health and CMV-seropositive. The chain is assembled from TRBV11-3 and TRBJ2-1; perhaps TRBD1 is the D gene, with 6 bases matching. The CDR3 region: CASSYRTADSYNEQFF. The nucleotides are TGTGCCAGCAGCTACCGGACAGCCGACTCCTACAATGAGCAGTTCTTC.